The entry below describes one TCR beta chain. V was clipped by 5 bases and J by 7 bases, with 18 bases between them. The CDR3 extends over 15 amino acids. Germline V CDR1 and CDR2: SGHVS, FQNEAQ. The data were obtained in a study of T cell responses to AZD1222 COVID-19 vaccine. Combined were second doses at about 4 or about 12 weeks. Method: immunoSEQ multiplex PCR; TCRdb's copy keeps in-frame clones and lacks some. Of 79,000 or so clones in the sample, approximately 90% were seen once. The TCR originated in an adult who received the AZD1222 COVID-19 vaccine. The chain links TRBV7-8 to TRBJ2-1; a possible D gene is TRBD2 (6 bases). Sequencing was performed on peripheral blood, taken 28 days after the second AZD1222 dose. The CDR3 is CASSPREARGNEQFF. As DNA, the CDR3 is TGTGCCAGCAGCCCGAGAGAGGCCCGGGGGAATGAGCAGTTCTTC.